The clone carrying this T cell receptor (beta chain) has only a few counts. Antigen unknown. This CDR3 has 15 residues. Germline CDR1 and CDR2: SQVTM and ANQGSEA. Trimming took 6 bases from V and 5 from J; bases not matched to a gene: 11. Each individual donor underwent a draw of ten milliliters of peripheral blood. The sample belongs to a study of blood T cells in healthy people across ages. The use of a sample-barcoded 5' primer and a J-beta primer mix characterized a second PCR of about 7 to 12 cycles. TCRdb independently ran MiXCR on the 5' RACE reads; one entry per CDR3 protein. The sample carries 760,000 or so distinct CDR3 sequences, 25% recorded once. Study conclusions and caveats: Long-lived donors exceeded aged donors in naive CD4+ cells and diversity.

The data also belong to a second study, concerning T cells of mothers and their children.

The V gene is TRBV29-1, the J gene TRBJ2-7; 12 nucleotides agree with TRBD2. The sequencing sample was made of blood. This TCR came from a boy younger than 18 in good health. Here the CDR3 DNA reads TGCAGCGTCGCGACACGACTAGCGGGAGCCAACGAGCAGTACTTC. Translating gives CSVATRLAGANEQYF.